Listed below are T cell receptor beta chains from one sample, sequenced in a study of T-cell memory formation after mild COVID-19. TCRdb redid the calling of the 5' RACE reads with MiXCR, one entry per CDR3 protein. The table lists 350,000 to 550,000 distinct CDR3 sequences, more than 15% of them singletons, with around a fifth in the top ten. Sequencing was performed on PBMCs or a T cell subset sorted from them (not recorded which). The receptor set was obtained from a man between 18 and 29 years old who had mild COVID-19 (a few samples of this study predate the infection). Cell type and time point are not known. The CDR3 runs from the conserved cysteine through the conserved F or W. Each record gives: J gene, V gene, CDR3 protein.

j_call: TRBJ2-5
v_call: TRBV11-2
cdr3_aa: CASSLAWGRQETQYF

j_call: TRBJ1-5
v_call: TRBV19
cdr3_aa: CASSRTQAIHQPQHF

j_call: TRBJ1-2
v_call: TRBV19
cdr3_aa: CASSILQAGGYTF

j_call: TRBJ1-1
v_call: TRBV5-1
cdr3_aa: CASSFGTNEAFF

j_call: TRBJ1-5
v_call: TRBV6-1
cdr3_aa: CASTRVGQPQHF

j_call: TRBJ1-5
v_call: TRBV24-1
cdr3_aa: CATSDFGGSNQPQHF

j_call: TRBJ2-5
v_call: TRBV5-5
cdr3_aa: CASSFDTRETQYF

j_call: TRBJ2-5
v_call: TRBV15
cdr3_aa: CATSRVTGLGETQYF

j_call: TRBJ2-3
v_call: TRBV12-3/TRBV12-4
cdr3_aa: CASSPWFGGLSTDTQYF

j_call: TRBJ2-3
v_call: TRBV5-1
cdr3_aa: CASGEADTQYF

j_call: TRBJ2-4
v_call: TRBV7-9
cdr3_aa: CASSSTGVGKNIQYF

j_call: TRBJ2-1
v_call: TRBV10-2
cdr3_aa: CASRESGGASNEQFF

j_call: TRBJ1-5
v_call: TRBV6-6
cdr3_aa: CASQSNTLYSNQPQHF

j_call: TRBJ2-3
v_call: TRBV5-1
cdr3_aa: CASSLAEGGGVDTQYF